The rows below give T cell receptor beta chains drawn from one sample of a study of blood T cell repertoires in COVID-19. Only in-frame clones appear in the TCRdb table, and some are missing; sequencing was by immunoSEQ multiplex PCR. The table records hundreds of thousands of clones, more than 90% of them present only once. The sample was PBMCs or T cells enriched from blood (not recorded which). The source of these receptors is a man in his 60s who had recovered from COVID-19. CDR3s include the opening cysteine and the closing phenylalanine or tryptophan. Each record gives: D gene, clone size, V gene, J gene, CDR3 protein, CDR3 DNA. The D gene is left open where the match is weak. Only some rows state a clone size, as once, few, many or a class for expanded clones.

D gene: NA
clone size: NA
V gene: TRBV30
J gene: TRBJ1-5
CDR3 protein: CAWSASLSMGNQPQHF
CDR3 DNA: TGTGCCTGGAGTGCCTCCCTTAGCATGGGCAATCAGCCCCAGCATTTT

D gene: TRBD1
clone size: NA
V gene: TRBV11-2
J gene: TRBJ2-7
CDR3 protein: CASSHGTGLKRYF
CDR3 DNA: TGTGCCAGCAGCCACGGGACAGGCCTGAAACGGTACTTC

D gene: NA
clone size: few
V gene: TRBV7-9
J gene: TRBJ2-2
CDR3 protein: CASSLGLSGNTGELFF
CDR3 DNA: TGTGCCAGCAGCTTAGGTTTATCCGGGAACACCGGGGAGCTGTTTTTT

D gene: TRBD2
clone size: NA
V gene: TRBV7-2
J gene: TRBJ2-3
CDR3 protein: CASSFLAGEQYF
CDR3 DNA: TGTGCCAGCAGCTTTCTAGCGGGGGAACAGTATTTT

D gene: NA
clone size: NA
V gene: TRBV5-1
J gene: TRBJ2-4
CDR3 protein: CASSLAFDTLRNIQYF
CDR3 DNA: TGCGCCAGCAGCTTGGCCTTTGACACCCTGAGAAACATTCAGTACTTC

D gene: NA
clone size: NA
V gene: TRBV6-5
J gene: TRBJ1-6
CDR3 protein: CASSYQMANSPLHF
CDR3 DNA: TGTGCCAGCAGTTATCAGATGGCTAATTCACCCCTCCACTTT

D gene: NA
clone size: once
V gene: TRBV4-3
J gene: TRBJ2-2
CDR3 protein: CASSQEARGTGELFF
CDR3 DNA: TGCGCCAGCAGCCAAGAAGCCAGGGGCACCGGGGAGCTGTTTTTT

D gene: NA
clone size: NA
V gene: TRBV2
J gene: TRBJ2-2
CDR3 protein: CGAGGGRNTGELFF
CDR3 DNA: TGTGGAGCAGGGGGCGGGAGAAACACCGGGGAGCTGTTTTTT

D gene: NA
clone size: NA
V gene: TRBV6-2/TRBV6-3
J gene: TRBJ1-2
CDR3 protein: CASSYNVGGYGYTF
CDR3 DNA: TGTGCCAGCAGTTACAACGTGGGGGGTTATGGCTACACCTTC

D gene: NA
clone size: NA
V gene: TRBV16
J gene: TRBJ1-6
CDR3 protein: CASSQSIRNSPLHF
CDR3 DNA: TGTGCCAGCAGCCAATCGATCAGGAATTCACCCCTCCACTTT

D gene: TRBD1
clone size: NA
V gene: TRBV19
J gene: TRBJ1-5
CDR3 protein: CASSILGDGTGDQPQHF
CDR3 DNA: TGTGCCAGTAGTATACTAGGAGACGGGACAGGGGATCAGCCCCAGCATTTT

D gene: TRBD2
clone size: many
V gene: TRBV4-2
J gene: TRBJ2-3
CDR3 protein: CASSQDTSGGWDTQYF
CDR3 DNA: TGTGCCAGCAGCCAAGACACTAGCGGGGGGTGGGATACGCAGTATTTT

D gene: NA
clone size: NA
V gene: TRBV11-3
J gene: TRBJ2-1
CDR3 protein: CASSNRVVNEQFF
CDR3 DNA: TGTGCCAGCAGCAATAGAGTGGTCAATGAGCAGTTCTTC

D gene: TRBD1
clone size: NA
V gene: TRBV19
J gene: TRBJ1-5
CDR3 protein: CASSKDRTYSNQPQHF
CDR3 DNA: TGTGCCAGTAGTAAGGACAGGACGTATAGCAATCAGCCCCAGCATTTT

D gene: TRBD1
clone size: NA
V gene: TRBV11-3
J gene: TRBJ1-4
CDR3 protein: CASSHTKGAREKLFF
CDR3 DNA: TGTGCCAGCAGCCATACAAAGGGGGCCCGTGAAAAACTGTTTTTT

D gene: NA
clone size: NA
V gene: TRBV2
J gene: TRBJ1-1
CDR3 protein: CASSLDSNTEAFF
CDR3 DNA: TGTGCCAGCAGTTTGGACAGTAACACTGAAGCTTTCTTT

D gene: NA
clone size: NA
V gene: TRBV7-9
J gene: TRBJ2-7
CDR3 protein: CASSSGLNEQYF
CDR3 DNA: TGTGCCAGCAGCTCGGGACTTAACGAGCAGTACTTC

D gene: TRBD1
clone size: NA
V gene: TRBV12-3/TRBV12-4
J gene: TRBJ1-2
CDR3 protein: CASSPDRFGYTF
CDR3 DNA: TGTGCCAGCAGCCCGGACAGGTTTGGCTACACCTTC

D gene: TRBD1
clone size: NA
V gene: TRBV6-5
J gene: TRBJ2-7
CDR3 protein: CASRRDRGYEQYF
CDR3 DNA: TGTGCCAGCAGGAGGGACAGGGGGTACGAGCAGTACTTC

D gene: NA
clone size: NA
V gene: TRBV7-9
J gene: TRBJ2-1
CDR3 protein: CASSLATGGYEQFF
CDR3 DNA: TGTGCCAGCAGCTTAGCGACAGGAGGCTATGAGCAGTTCTTC

D gene: NA
clone size: NA
V gene: TRBV15
J gene: TRBJ2-7
CDR3 protein: CATSRDFGSYEQYF
CDR3 DNA: TGTGCCACCAGCAGAGATTTCGGGTCCTACGAGCAGTACTTC

D gene: TRBD1
clone size: NA
V gene: TRBV18
J gene: TRBJ2-1
CDR3 protein: CASSYLAGTGGNEQFF
CDR3 DNA: TGTGCCAGCTCATATCTTGCCGGGACAGGGGGCAATGAGCAGTTCTTC

D gene: NA
clone size: NA
V gene: TRBV4-2
J gene: TRBJ2-2
CDR3 protein: CASSLRETGELFF
CDR3 DNA: TGTGCCAGCAGCCTGAGGGAGACCGGGGAGCTGTTTTTT

D gene: TRBD2
clone size: NA
V gene: TRBV19
J gene: TRBJ2-5
CDR3 protein: CASRESREDQETQYF
CDR3 DNA: TGTGCCAGTAGGGAGTCGCGGGAGGATCAAGAGACCCAGTACTTC

D gene: TRBD1
clone size: NA
V gene: TRBV19
J gene: TRBJ1-5
CDR3 protein: CASEGDRGYRDQPQHF
CDR3 DNA: TGTGCCAGTGAGGGAGACAGGGGCTATCGCGATCAGCCCCAGCATTTT

D gene: TRBD2
clone size: NA
V gene: TRBV11-3
J gene: TRBJ2-7
CDR3 protein: CASSGGGLAAYEQYF
CDR3 DNA: TGTGCCAGCAGCGGGGGGGGACTAGCGGCCTACGAGCAGTACTTC

D gene: TRBD2
clone size: NA
V gene: TRBV7-8
J gene: TRBJ2-6
CDR3 protein: CASNFRGGRSGANVLTF
CDR3 DNA: TGTGCCAGCAACTTCCGGGGGGGTAGGTCAGGGGCCAACGTCCTGACTTTC

D gene: NA
clone size: NA
V gene: TRBV9
J gene: TRBJ1-1
CDR3 protein: CASSVDLGGLPEAFF
CDR3 DNA: TGTGCCAGCAGCGTAGATTTGGGGGGACTCCCTGAAGCTTTCTTT

D gene: NA
clone size: NA
V gene: TRBV11-3
J gene: TRBJ2-7
CDR3 protein: CASSYGTAYEQYF
CDR3 DNA: TGTGCCAGCAGCTACGGGACTGCCTACGAGCAGTACTTC

D gene: TRBD2
clone size: NA
V gene: TRBV4-1
J gene: TRBJ2-3
CDR3 protein: CASSQLAGTDTQYF
CDR3 DNA: TGCGCCAGCAGCCAACTAGCGGGCACAGATACGCAGTATTTT

D gene: NA
clone size: NA
V gene: TRBV6-5
J gene: TRBJ2-3
CDR3 protein: CASSSRTRGTDTQYF
CDR3 DNA: TGTGCCAGCAGTTCTCGGACAAGGGGCACAGATACGCAGTATTTT

D gene: NA
clone size: NA
V gene: TRBV19
J gene: TRBJ1-1
CDR3 protein: CASSIDPGFVYEAFF
CDR3 DNA: TGTGCCAGTAGTATAGATCCGGGGTTCGTGTACGAAGCTTTCTTT

D gene: TRBD1
clone size: NA
V gene: TRBV6-5
J gene: TRBJ1-1
CDR3 protein: CASRNLGQGKPEAFF
CDR3 DNA: TGTGCCAGCAGAAATCTCGGACAGGGTAAGCCTGAAGCTTTCTTT

D gene: TRBD1
clone size: NA
V gene: TRBV7-9
J gene: TRBJ1-2
CDR3 protein: CASSPPDRASGYTF
CDR3 DNA: TGTGCCAGCAGTCCCCCGGACAGGGCGTCAGGCTACACCTTC

D gene: NA
clone size: NA
V gene: TRBV5-1
J gene: TRBJ1-1
CDR3 protein: CASSPGGDGASEAFF
CDR3 DNA: TGCGCCAGCAGCCCCGGTGGCGACGGAGCCTCTGAAGCTTTCTTT

D gene: NA
clone size: NA
V gene: TRBV11-2
J gene: TRBJ1-6
CDR3 protein: CASSPLGGGNSPLHF
CDR3 DNA: TGTGCCAGCAGCCCCCTCGGGGGTGGAAATTCACCCCTCCACTTT

D gene: NA
clone size: NA
V gene: TRBV27
J gene: TRBJ2-3
CDR3 protein: CASSLLGARTDTQYF
CDR3 DNA: TGTGCCAGCAGTTTATTGGGGGCCCGCACAGATACGCAGTATTTT

D gene: NA
clone size: NA
V gene: TRBV9
J gene: TRBJ1-1
CDR3 protein: CASSVASQGIGIF
CDR3 DNA: TGTGCCAGCAGCGTAGCTAGTCAGGGAATCGGTATCTTT

D gene: TRBD2
clone size: NA
V gene: TRBV3-1/TRBV3-2
J gene: TRBJ2-5
CDR3 protein: CASSQVAGPQETQYF
CDR3 DNA: TGTGCCAGCAGCCAAGTAGCGGGGCCACAAGAGACCCAGTACTTC

D gene: TRBD2
clone size: NA
V gene: TRBV7-8
J gene: TRBJ2-1
CDR3 protein: CASSPSGDYNEQFF
CDR3 DNA: TGTGCCAGCAGTCCCAGCGGGGACTACAATGAGCAGTTCTTC

D gene: TRBD2
clone size: NA
V gene: TRBV27
J gene: TRBJ2-7
CDR3 protein: CASRVAGSYEQYF
CDR3 DNA: TGTGCCAGCAGGGTAGCGGGAAGCTACGAGCAGTACTTC

D gene: TRBD1
clone size: NA
V gene: TRBV9
J gene: TRBJ2-1
CDR3 protein: CASSTGQGAEQFF
CDR3 DNA: TGTGCCAGCAGCACCGGACAGGGGGCTGAGCAGTTCTTC

D gene: NA
clone size: NA
V gene: TRBV4-1
J gene: TRBJ1-5
CDR3 protein: CASSQTNSNQPQHF
CDR3 DNA: TGCGCCAGCAGCCAAACAAATAGCAATCAGCCCCAGCATTTT

D gene: NA
clone size: NA
V gene: TRBV11-2
J gene: TRBJ1-4
CDR3 protein: CASSFRGREKLFF
CDR3 DNA: TGTGCCAGCAGCTTCAGGGGTCGGGAAAAACTGTTTTTT

D gene: NA
clone size: few
V gene: TRBV7-8
J gene: TRBJ1-1
CDR3 protein: CASSSVGRHTEAFF
CDR3 DNA: TGTGCCAGCAGCTCCGTCGGCAGGCACACTGAAGCTTTCTTT

D gene: TRBD1
clone size: NA
V gene: TRBV19
J gene: TRBJ1-1
CDR3 protein: CASSLRDRTSEAFF
CDR3 DNA: TGTGCCAGTAGTCTACGGGACAGGACCTCTGAAGCTTTCTTT

D gene: NA
clone size: NA
V gene: TRBV11-2
J gene: TRBJ2-7
CDR3 protein: CASSSLNSYEQYF
CDR3 DNA: TGTGCCAGCAGCTCCCTTAACTCCTACGAGCAGTACTTC

D gene: NA
clone size: NA
V gene: TRBV4-2
J gene: TRBJ2-5
CDR3 protein: CASSQDKGEVPKTQYF
CDR3 DNA: TGTGCCAGCAGCCAAGACAAGGGGGAAGTCCCAAAGACCCAGTACTTC

D gene: TRBD2
clone size: NA
V gene: TRBV5-1
J gene: TRBJ2-1
CDR3 protein: CASSFGRESYNEQFF
CDR3 DNA: TGCGCCAGCAGCTTCGGGCGGGAGTCCTACAATGAGCAGTTCTTC

D gene: TRBD1
clone size: NA
V gene: TRBV2
J gene: TRBJ2-7
CDR3 protein: CASRLDRLEQYF
CDR3 DNA: TGTGCCAGCAGGCTGGACAGGTTAGAGCAGTACTTC

D gene: NA
clone size: NA
V gene: TRBV7-9
J gene: TRBJ2-1
CDR3 protein: CASSLTESSYNEQFF
CDR3 DNA: TGTGCCAGCAGCTTGACTGAGAGCTCCTACAATGAGCAGTTCTTC

D gene: TRBD2
clone size: NA
V gene: TRBV5-1
J gene: TRBJ2-7
CDR3 protein: CASSYISGASSYEQYF
CDR3 DNA: TGCGCCAGCAGCTACATTAGCGGGGCGAGCTCCTACGAGCAGTACTTC

D gene: TRBD1
clone size: NA
V gene: TRBV7-9
J gene: TRBJ2-7
CDR3 protein: CASSLGFAGDRGNEQYF
CDR3 DNA: TGTGCCAGCAGCTTAGGTTTCGCGGGGGACAGGGGGAACGAGCAGTACTTC

D gene: TRBD1
clone size: NA
V gene: TRBV5-5
J gene: TRBJ1-6
CDR3 protein: CASSLASDRGTPLHF
CDR3 DNA: TGTGCCAGCAGCTTGGCCTCGGACAGGGGAACACCCCTCCACTTT

D gene: NA
clone size: NA
V gene: TRBV6-6
J gene: TRBJ1-1
CDR3 protein: CASIPTGTEAFF
CDR3 DNA: TGTGCCAGCATCCCCACGGGCACTGAAGCTTTCTTT

D gene: NA
clone size: NA
V gene: TRBV4-3
J gene: TRBJ1-1
CDR3 protein: CASSQVVLRRNTEAFF
CDR3 DNA: TGCGCCAGCAGCCAAGTCGTGCTTCGCAGGAACACTGAAGCTTTCTTT

D gene: NA
clone size: NA
V gene: TRBV19
J gene: TRBJ1-4
CDR3 protein: CASSIVRGVKYEKLFF
CDR3 DNA: TGTGCCAGTAGTATAGTTCGCGGGGTTAAATATGAAAAACTGTTTTTT